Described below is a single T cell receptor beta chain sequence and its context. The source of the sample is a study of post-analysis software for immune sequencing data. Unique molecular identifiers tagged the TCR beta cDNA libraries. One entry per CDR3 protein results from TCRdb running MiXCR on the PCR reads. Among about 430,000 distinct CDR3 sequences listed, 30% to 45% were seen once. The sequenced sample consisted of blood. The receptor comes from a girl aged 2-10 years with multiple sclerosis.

The CDR3 here is CASSKGRAWTQYF. CDR3 coding DNA: TGTGCCAGCAGTAAGGGACGGGCTTGGACCCAGTACTTC. The chain recombines TRBV12-3 or TRBV12-4 with TRBJ2-5; D might be TRBD1 or TRBD2, each matching 5 bases. Between the trimmed V and J ends, which lost 5 bases and 7 bases, there was a span of 14 bases. The CDR3 covers 13 residues.